One and the same sample provided the 21 T cell receptor beta chains below, sequenced in a study of T cell clonotyping in hematopoietic cell transplantation (dated by TCRdb to the early 2020s). Preparation of the library involved the immunoSEQ multiplex PCR assay. As stored in TCRdb, this immuneACCESS dataset retains in-frame rearrangements with V and J assigned. A fraction of the clones does not appear; measured against another copy, unresolved V genes explain less than half of the discrepancy, and the remainder lacks a known reason. The sample includes 7,000 to 8,500 clones, with around nine tenths observed a single time. Approximately 4.5% of the sample is in the top ten clones. According to the study, the label for this sample's time point signals: 30 days after allo-HCT. This sample comprised PBMCs, obtained 30 days after allogeneic stem cell transplant. These receptors were obtained from a female patient aged 50-59 years who had an allogeneic stem cell transplant from an unrelated donor, so the T cells may come from the graft donor. Some clones in this sample may be carry-over from other donors' samples.

As regards this clone: At one of its ends the junction is not consistent with the germline gene, which may arise from a read error. V and J are TRBV6-5 and TRBJ1-1, with D perhaps matching TRBD1 (5 bases). The CDR3 is 16 amino acids. The germline V gene encodes CDR1 MNHEY and CDR2 SVGAGI. The CDR3 loop is CASSYRGGVSNTEAFF. The CDR3, as DNA: TGTGCCAGTAGTTACCGGGGGGGAGTATCGAACACTGAAGCTTTCTTT.

This clone was seen a handful of times. The rearrangement joins TRBV6-5 to TRBJ1-1; D may be TRBD1 (5 bases). Trimming left V 2 bases short and J 0 bases short, with 13 bases between. The germline V gene encodes CDR1 MNHEY and CDR2 SVGAGI. This CDR3 comprises 16 residues. DNA for the CDR3: TGTGCCAGCAGTTACGGGGGAGCTTTAATGAACACTGAAGCTTTCTTT. Translating gives CASSYGGALMNTEAFF.

This clone has a single count. This chain uses TRBV5-1 with TRBJ2-1; TRBD2 agrees at 9 bases. CDR1 is SGHRS and CDR2 is YFSETQ in the germline V gene. The CDR3 is 17 residues long. V shed 5 bases, J shed 7 bases, and the junction held 16 bases outside the gene matches. The CDR3 nucleotides are TGCGCCAGCAGTAATGATCTGGGGGGACTAGCTTGGAATGAGCAGTTCTTC. The encoded protein is CASSNDLGGLAWNEQFF.

The chain recombines TRBV29-1 with TRBJ2-3; perhaps TRBD1 as D (5 bases). CDR3 length: 13 residues. Germline CDR1 reads SQVTM; CDR2 reads ANQGSEA. V lost 2 bases to trimming and J lost 0 bases, with 6 bases between them. In nucleotides, the CDR3 is TGCAGCGTTGAACAGGGTAGCACAGATACGCAGTATTTT. Translating gives CSVEQGSTDTQYF.

The count of this clone is one. The rearrangement uses TRBV5-8 and TRBJ1-4; 7 bases align to TRBD1. CDR1 SGHTS and CDR2 YDEGEE come from the germline V gene. The CDR3 consists of 17 residues. After removal of 2 bases from V and 1 base from J, the junction contained 8 bases not matched to a gene. The CDR3 sequence: CASSFRQGTETNEKLFF. The CDR3 DNA is TGTGCCAGCAGCTTCCGACAGGGAACAGAAACTAATGAAAAACTGTTTTTT.

The chain uses TRBV6-1 and TRBJ2-3; D gene unclear. Trimming cost V 0 bases and J 4 bases, with 14 bases left between them. The CDR3 covers 16 residues. Germline loops: CDR1 MNHNS, CDR2 SASEGT. The CDR3 region has the DNA TGTGCCAGCAGTGAAGCGCACCAGCAGACCGCAGATACGCAGTATTTT. It yields the protein CASSEAHQQTADTQYF.

This chain joins TRBV7-9 and TRBJ1-1; D is unresolved. The CDR3 totals 11 residues. CDR1 and CDR2 from the germline V gene are SEHNR and FQNEAQ (reference sequence). V was pared by 8 bases and J by 5 bases, with 9 bases between. The CDR3 DNA sequence: TGTGCCAGCGGGGTCGGTACTGAAGCTTTCTTT. Protein product: CASGVGTEAFF.

J is TRBJ2-3 and V is TRBV5-5; TRBD1 is a possible D gene (5 bases). Germline V lookup: CDR1 SGHKS, CDR2 YYEKEE (reference sequence). Trimming took off 5 bases at V and 0 bases at J, with 10 bases between the two ends. The CDR3 runs to 14 residues. The CDR3, as DNA: TGTGCCAGCAGGACAGCTTTCAGCACAGATACGCAGTATTTT. It translates to CASRTAFSTDTQYF. Using reference TRBV5-5 and TRBJ2-3 for the parts outside the CDR3, the full variable domain is DAGVTQSPTHLIKTRGQQVTLRCSPISGHKSVSWYQQVLGQGPQFIFQYYEKEERGRGNFPDRFSARQFPNYSSELNVNALLLGDSALYLCASRTAFSTDTQYFGPGTRLTVL.

The CDR3 region has the DNA TGTGCCAGCAGCCCCATTGGGGCAGGGGGATCAGACCCCTACGAGCAGTACTTC. It yields the protein CASSPIGAGGSDPYEQYF. The genes are TRBV11-2 and TRBJ2-7, with 7 bases fitting TRBD1. CDR3 size: 18 residues. Germline CDR1 reads SGHAT; CDR2 reads FQNNGV. Trimming cost V 5 bases and J 2 bases; bases outside gene matches: 18.

The CDR3 spells CASSLGGLAGGRTGELFF. CDR3 bases: TGCGCCAGCAGCTTGGGGGGACTAGCGGGAGGACGCACCGGGGAGCTGTTTTTT. The V call is TRBV5-1, the J call TRBJ2-2, with 15 positions matching TRBD2. Germline loops: CDR1 SGHRS, CDR2 YFSETQ. This CDR3 contains 18 residues. V was clipped by 0 bases and J by 4 bases; unmatched bases: 4.

This sequence joins TRBV6-5 and TRBJ1-2, with unresolved D. V lost 6 bases and J lost 4, with 15 bases in between. The CDR3 has 14 residues. CDR1 is MNHEY, CDR2 SVGAGI, per germline. CDR3 amino acids: CASSPHTDGYGYTF. As DNA, the CDR3 is TGTGCCAGCAGCCCCCATACAGACGGCTATGGCTACACCTTC.

V gene TRBV19 combines with J gene TRBJ1-6; tentative D call: TRBD1 (6 bases). From germline, CDR1 is LNHDA and CDR2 SQIVND (reference sequence). This CDR3 contains 14 residues. V lost 7 bases and J 6 bases, leaving 13 bases between the germline ends. DNA of the CDR3: TGTGCCAGTACTCAGGGACAAATTAATTCACCCCTCCACTTT. It is translated as CASTQGQINSPLHF.

The sample holds one count of this clone. The J gene is TRBJ2-3, the V gene TRBV11-1; D gene uncertain. V was cut by 5 bases and J by 8 bases, with 17 bases left in between. The CDR3 sequence is 14 residues long. In germline, CDR1 is SGHAT, CDR2 FQDESV (reference sequence). The CDR3 is CASSLIPDHGTQYF. CDR3 coding DNA: TGTGCCAGCAGCCTCATCCCGGACCACGGTACGCAGTATTTT.

This chain connects TRBV7-2 to TRBJ1-5, with 7 positions matching TRBD1. The germline V gene has CDR1 SGHTA and CDR2 FQGNSA. V lost 5 bases to trimming and J lost 0 bases; unmatched junction nucleotides: 7. CDR3 length: 16 amino acids. The CDR3 loop reads CASSGGQISSNQPQHF. CDR3 in DNA: TGTGCCAGCAGCGGGGGACAGATCTCTAGCAATCAGCCCCAGCATTTT.

The rearrangement joins TRBV7-2 to TRBJ1-2, with D tentatively TRBD1 (5 bases). The germline V gene encodes CDR1 SGHTA and CDR2 FQGNSA. The CDR3 runs to 14 residues. With 1 base removed from V and 4 bases from J, the gap between germline ends came to 10 bases. In DNA form, the CDR3 reads TGTGCCAGCAGCTTAGGAACCGGGACCTATGGCTACACCTTC. It specifies CASSLGTGTYGYTF.

The J gene is TRBJ2-6, the V gene TRBV5-1, with 7 bases matching TRBD1. This CDR3 has 19 amino acids. Germline V gene data show CDR1 as SGHRS and CDR2 as YFSETQ. The junction had 14 bases not matched to a gene; V was cut back by 2 bases and J by 3 bases. The CDR3 DNA follows: TGCGCCAGCAGCTTACCGAACCCAAGGGGGCTTTTTGGGGCCAACGTCCTGACTTTC. Its protein is CASSLPNPRGLFGANVLTF.

V usage is TRBV5-1 and J usage is TRBJ1-1; 7 nucleotides match TRBD1. The length of the CDR3 is 14 residues. Germline CDR1 reads SGHRS; CDR2 reads YFSETQ. V was pared by 4 bases and J by 3 bases, with 6 bases of the junction left unmatched. The CDR3 loop is CASSHTTGDTEAFF. CDR3 nucleotides: TGCGCCAGCAGCCATACTACAGGGGACACTGAAGCTTTCTTT.

J is TRBJ1-2 and V is TRBV6-5; D remains unclear. V lost 6 bases, J lost 4 bases, and 9 bases lay in between. This CDR3 is 12 amino acids long. Germline loops: CDR1 MNHEY, CDR2 SVGAGI. This chain's CDR3 is CASRDTVYGYTF. The CDR3, as DNA: TGTGCCAGCAGGGATACAGTCTATGGCTACACCTTC.

The V gene is TRBV7-9, the J gene TRBJ1-6, with a tentative D call TRBD1 (5 bases). The ends were cut back, 4 bases at V and 8 bases at J, with 15 bases in the middle. Looked up from germline, CDR1 is SEHNR and CDR2 is FQNEAQ (reference sequence). The CDR3 is made up of 15 amino acids. The CDR3 is CASSSAEPGDSPLHF. CDR3 DNA: TGTGCCAGCAGCTCGGCAGAGCCGGGGGATTCACCCCTCCACTTT.

The gene calls are TRBV19 and TRBJ1-2; D might be TRBD1 (6 bases). Trimming stripped 3 bases from V and 8 bases from J, with 22 bases between. This CDR3 has 16 amino acids. The germline CDR1 and CDR2 sequences are LNHDA and SQIVND (reference sequence). In DNA, the CDR3 is TGTGCCAGTAGTATGGGGGGGCAGGTTCTGCATCAAGGCTACACCTTC. It translates to CASSMGGQVLHQGYTF. The variable domain in full, completed from reference TRBV19 and TRBJ1-2, reads DGGITQSPKYLFRKEGQNVTLSCEQNLNHDAMYWYRQDPGQGLRLIYYSQIVNDFQKGDIAEGYSVSREKKESFPLTVTSAQKNPTAFYLCASSMGGQVLHQGYTFGSGTRLTVV.

The rearrangement links TRBV4-2 to TRBJ1-1, with D perhaps TRBD1 (5 bases). The V and J ends lost 4 bases and 4 bases respectively, with 13 bases between them. Germline CDR1 LGHNA, CDR2 YNFKEQ. The CDR3 runs to 14 residues. In nucleotides, the CDR3 is TGTGCCAGCAGCCCTGACCTTGGGGCCACTGAAGCTTTCTTT. Protein product: CASSPDLGATEAFF.